The TCR beta chain under discussion was sequenced for a study of T-cell memory formation after mild COVID-19. Study information: For the most part, TCR clusters were specific to one donor.

TCRdb passed the 5' RACE reads through MiXCR, listing each CDR3 protein once. The sample records about 350,000 distinct CDR3 sequences, about 13% being singletons. On this clonotype itself: Its target is not known.

Findings of the study overall: Clones that contracted from day 15 to 85 were balanced CD4/CD8, while later expanders leaned CD4+. Largely, contracting CD4+ clones fell within CM and EM, and contracting CD8+ clones within EMRA.

CDR1 and CDR2 from the germline V gene are LNHNV and YYDKDF (reference sequence). After removal of 5 bases from V and 8 bases from J, the junction contained 11 bases not matched to a gene. CDR3 size: 16 residues. This clonotype was obtained from a man between 18 and 29 years old who had mild COVID-19 (a few samples of this study predate the infection). Cell type and time point are not known. The V and J genes are TRBV15 and TRBJ1-6; 8 bases map to TRBD1. Material: PBMCs or a T cell subset sorted from them (not recorded which). For the CDR3, the DNA is TGTGCCACCAGCGGGAGGACAGGGTCGGCGGATTCACCCCTCCACTTT. Translating it yields CATSGRTGSADSPLHF.